This T cell receptor beta chain stems from a study of cytomegalovirus exposure and HLA in healthy donors. Concerning this clone itself: Its antigen is currently unknown.

Study-wide points: Common viral pathogens (according to a later analysis) appeared linked to several of the most significant clusters. A later analysis linked 15,000 to 20,000 TCR beta sequences to HLA alleles at 0.05 false discovery rate.

The PCR ran on 60 Vbeta and 13 Jbeta primers. Assay used: immunoSEQ multiplex PCR; TCRdb lists only in-frame clones, some missing. The sample shows 160,000 or so clones, approximately 72% of them seen only once. Germline assignment: CDR1 MGHRA and CDR2 YSYEKL. V was shortened by 6 bases and J by 0 bases, with 17 bases between the two germline ends. The CDR3 has 16 amino acids. Sequencing was performed on PBMCs. The chain joins TRBV4-1 to TRBJ1-1; no clear D. The source of this sequence is a female donor in good health and CMV-seronegative. The DNA for the CDR3 is TGCGCCAGCAGACGGAAGGAGAGGGCTCTGAACACTGAAGCTTTCTTT. Encoded protein: CASRRKERALNTEAFF.